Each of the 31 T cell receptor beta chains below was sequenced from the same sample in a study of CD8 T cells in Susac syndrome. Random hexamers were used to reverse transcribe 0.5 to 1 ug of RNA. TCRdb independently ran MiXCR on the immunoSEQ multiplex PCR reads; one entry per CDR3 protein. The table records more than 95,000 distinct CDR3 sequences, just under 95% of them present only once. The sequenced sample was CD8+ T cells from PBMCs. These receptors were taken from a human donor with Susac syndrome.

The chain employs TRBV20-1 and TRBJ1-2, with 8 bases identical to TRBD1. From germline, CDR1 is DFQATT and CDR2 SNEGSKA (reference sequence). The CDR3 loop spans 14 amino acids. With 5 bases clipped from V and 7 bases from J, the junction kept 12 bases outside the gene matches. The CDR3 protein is CSALRTGFIFGYTF. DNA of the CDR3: TGCAGTGCTCTCCGGACAGGGTTTATCTTTGGCTACACCTTC.

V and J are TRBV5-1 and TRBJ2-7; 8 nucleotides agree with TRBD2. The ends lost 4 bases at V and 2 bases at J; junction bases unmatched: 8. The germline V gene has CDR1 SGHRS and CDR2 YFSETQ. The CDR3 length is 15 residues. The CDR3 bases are TGCGCCAGCAGCACCCCGGGAGGGACGCCCTACGAGCAGTACTTC. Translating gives CASSTPGGTPYEQYF. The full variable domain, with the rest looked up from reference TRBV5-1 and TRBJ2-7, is KAGVTQTPRYLIKTRGQQVTLSCSPISGHRSVSWYQQTPGQGLQFLFEYFSETQRNKGNFPGRFSGRQFSNSRSEMNVSTLELGDSALYLCASSTPGGTPYEQYFGPGTRLTVT.

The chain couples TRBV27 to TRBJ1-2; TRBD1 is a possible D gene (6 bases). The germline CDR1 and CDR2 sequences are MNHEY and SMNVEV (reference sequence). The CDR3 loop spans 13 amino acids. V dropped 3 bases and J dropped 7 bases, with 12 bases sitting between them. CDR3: CASSFTGNGGYTF. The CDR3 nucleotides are TGTGCCAGCAGTTTTACAGGGAATGGTGGCTACACCTTC.

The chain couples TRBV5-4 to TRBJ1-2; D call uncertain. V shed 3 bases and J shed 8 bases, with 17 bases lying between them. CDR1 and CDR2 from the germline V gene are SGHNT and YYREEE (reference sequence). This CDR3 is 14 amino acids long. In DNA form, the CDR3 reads TGTGCCAGCAGCTCTGGGTCGGGAATGGACGGCTACACCTTC. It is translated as CASSSGSGMDGYTF.

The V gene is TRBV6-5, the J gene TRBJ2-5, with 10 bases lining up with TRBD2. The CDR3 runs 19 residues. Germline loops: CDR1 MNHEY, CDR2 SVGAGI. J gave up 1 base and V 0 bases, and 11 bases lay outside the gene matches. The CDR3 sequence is CASSYSILAGESSQETQYF. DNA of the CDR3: TGTGCCAGCAGTTACTCCATCCTAGCGGGGGAGTCTTCCCAAGAGACCCAGTACTTC.

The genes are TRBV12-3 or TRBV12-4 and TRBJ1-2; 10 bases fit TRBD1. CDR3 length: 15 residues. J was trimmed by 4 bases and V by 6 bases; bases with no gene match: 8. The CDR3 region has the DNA TGTGCCAGCAGCCCGGGGACAGGGGACCCCTATGGCTACACCTTC. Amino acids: CASSPGTGDPYGYTF.

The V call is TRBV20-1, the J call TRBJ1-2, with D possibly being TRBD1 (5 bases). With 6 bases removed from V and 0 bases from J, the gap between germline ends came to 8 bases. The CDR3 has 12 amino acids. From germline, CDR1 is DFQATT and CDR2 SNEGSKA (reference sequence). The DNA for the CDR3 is TGCAGTGCACAACAGGCTAACTATGGCTACACCTTC. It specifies CSAQQANYGYTF.

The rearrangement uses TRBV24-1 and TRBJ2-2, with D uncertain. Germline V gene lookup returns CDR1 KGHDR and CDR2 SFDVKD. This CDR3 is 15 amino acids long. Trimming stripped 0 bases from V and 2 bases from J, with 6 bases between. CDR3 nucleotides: TGTGCCACCAGTGATTTGCGCACCAACACCGGGGAGCTGTTTTTT. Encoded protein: CATSDLRTNTGELFF.

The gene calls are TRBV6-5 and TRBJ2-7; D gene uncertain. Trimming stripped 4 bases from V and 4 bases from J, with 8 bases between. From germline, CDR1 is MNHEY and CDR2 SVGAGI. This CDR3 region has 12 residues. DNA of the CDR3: TGTGCCAGCAGTTGCCCAACTTACGAGCAGTACTTC. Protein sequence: CASSCPTYEQYF.

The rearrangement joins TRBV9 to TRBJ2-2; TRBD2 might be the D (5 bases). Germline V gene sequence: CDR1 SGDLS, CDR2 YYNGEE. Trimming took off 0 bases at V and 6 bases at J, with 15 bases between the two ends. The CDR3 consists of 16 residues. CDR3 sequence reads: CASSVGKGTRAGELFF. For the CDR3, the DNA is TGTGCCAGCAGCGTAGGAAAAGGAACTAGGGCCGGGGAGCTGTTTTTT.

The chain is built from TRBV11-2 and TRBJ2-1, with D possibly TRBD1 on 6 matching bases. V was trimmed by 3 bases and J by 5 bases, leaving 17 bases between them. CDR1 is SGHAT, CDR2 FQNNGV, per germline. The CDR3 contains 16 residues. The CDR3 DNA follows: TGTGCCAGCAGCTTTGCGGTACAGGGATTAAACAATGAGCAGTTCTTC. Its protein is CASSFAVQGLNNEQFF.

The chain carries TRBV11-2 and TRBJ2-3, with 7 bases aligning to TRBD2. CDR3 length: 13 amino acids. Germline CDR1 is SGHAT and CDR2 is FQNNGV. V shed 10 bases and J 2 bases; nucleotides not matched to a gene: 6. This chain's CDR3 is CATRGGLTDTQYF. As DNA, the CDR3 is TGTGCCACACGGGGAGGGCTCACAGATACGCAGTATTTT.

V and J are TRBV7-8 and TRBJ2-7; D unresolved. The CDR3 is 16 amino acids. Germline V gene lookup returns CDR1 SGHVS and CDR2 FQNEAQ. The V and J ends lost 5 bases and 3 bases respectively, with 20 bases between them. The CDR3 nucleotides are TGTGCCAGCAGCCTAATCGCCCTATCGAGAAGCTACGAGCAGTACTTC. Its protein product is CASSLIALSRSYEQYF.

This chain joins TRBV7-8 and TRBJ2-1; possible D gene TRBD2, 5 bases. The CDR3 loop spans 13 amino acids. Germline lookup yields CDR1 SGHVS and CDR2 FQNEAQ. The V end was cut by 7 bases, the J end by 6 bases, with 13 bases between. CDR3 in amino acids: CASTQRRFNEQFF. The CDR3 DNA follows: TGTGCCAGCACCCAAAGGAGGTTCAATGAGCAGTTCTTC.

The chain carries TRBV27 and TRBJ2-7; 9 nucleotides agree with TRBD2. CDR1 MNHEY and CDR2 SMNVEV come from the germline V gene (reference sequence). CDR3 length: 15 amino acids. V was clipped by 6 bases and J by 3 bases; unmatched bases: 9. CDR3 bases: TGTGCCAGCAGCCGAGTAGCGGGAGAGCTCTACGAGCAGTACTTC. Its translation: CASSRVAGELYEQYF.

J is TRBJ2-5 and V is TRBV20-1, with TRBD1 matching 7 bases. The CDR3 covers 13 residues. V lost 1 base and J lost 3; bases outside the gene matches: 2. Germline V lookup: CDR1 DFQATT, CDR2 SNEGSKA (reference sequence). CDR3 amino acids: CSARGGTEETQYF. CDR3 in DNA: TGCAGTGCTAGAGGAGGGACAGAAGAGACCCAGTACTTC.

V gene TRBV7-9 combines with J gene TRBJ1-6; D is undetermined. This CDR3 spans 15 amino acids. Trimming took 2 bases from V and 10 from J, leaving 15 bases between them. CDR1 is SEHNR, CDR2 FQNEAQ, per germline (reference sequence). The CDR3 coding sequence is TGTGCCAGCAGCTTAATTCTTTCGAGTGGATCACCCCTCCACTTT. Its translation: CASSLILSSGSPLHF.

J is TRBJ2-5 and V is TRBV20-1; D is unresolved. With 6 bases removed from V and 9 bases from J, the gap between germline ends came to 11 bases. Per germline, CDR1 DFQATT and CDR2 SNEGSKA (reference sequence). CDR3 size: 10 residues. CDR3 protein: CSADAHSQYF. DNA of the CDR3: TGCAGTGCAGACGCACACTCCCAGTACTTC.

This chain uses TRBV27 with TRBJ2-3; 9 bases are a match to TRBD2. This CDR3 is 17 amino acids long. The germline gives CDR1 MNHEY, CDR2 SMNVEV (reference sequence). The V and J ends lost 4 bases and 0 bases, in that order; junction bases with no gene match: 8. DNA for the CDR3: TGTGCCAGCAGTTCCCTAGCGGGGACGGCTAGCACAGATACGCAGTATTTT. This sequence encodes CASSSLAGTASTDTQYF.

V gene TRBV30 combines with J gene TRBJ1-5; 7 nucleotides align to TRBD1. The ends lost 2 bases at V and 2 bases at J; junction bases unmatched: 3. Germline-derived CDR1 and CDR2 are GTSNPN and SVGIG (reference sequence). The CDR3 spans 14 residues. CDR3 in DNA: TGTGCCTGGAGTTCCACAGGGGGCAATCAGCCCCAGCATTTT. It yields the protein CAWSSTGGNQPQHF.

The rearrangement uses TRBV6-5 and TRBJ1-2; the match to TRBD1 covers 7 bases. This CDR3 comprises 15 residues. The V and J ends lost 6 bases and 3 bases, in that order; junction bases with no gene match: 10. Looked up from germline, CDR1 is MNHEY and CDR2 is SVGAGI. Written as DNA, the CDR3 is TGTGCCAGCAGGGCCCCGGGACAGCGTCACTATGGCTACACCTTC. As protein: CASRAPGQRHYGYTF.

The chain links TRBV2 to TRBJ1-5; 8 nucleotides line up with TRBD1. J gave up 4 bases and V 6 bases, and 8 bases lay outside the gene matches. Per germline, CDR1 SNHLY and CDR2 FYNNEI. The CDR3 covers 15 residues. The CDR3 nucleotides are TGTGCCAGCAGGTCACAGGGGGTATGGAATCAGCCCCAGCATTTT. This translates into CASRSQGVWNQPQHF.

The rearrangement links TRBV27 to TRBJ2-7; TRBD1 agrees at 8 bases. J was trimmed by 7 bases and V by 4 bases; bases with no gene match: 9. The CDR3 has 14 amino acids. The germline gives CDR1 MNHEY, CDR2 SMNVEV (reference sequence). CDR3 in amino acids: CASSSRQGSREQYF. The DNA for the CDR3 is TGTGCCAGCAGTTCACGACAGGGGAGTAGGGAGCAGTACTTC.

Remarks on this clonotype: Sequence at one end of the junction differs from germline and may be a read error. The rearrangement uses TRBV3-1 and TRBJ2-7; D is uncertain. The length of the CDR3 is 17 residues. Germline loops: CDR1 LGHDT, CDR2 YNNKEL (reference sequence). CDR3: CASRQGSARAYTNEQYF. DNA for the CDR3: TGTGCCAGCAGACAAGGGTCCGCCAGAGCCTATACAAACGAGCAGTACTTC.

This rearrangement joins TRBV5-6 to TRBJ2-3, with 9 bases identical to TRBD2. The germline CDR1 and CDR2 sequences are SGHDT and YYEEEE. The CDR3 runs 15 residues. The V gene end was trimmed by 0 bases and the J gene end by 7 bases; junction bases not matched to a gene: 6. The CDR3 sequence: CASSLGGLARNTQYF. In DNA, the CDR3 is TGTGCCAGCAGCTTGGGAGGACTAGCGCGTAATACGCAGTATTTT. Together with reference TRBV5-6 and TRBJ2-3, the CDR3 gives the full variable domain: DAGVTQSPTHLIKTRGQQVTLRCSPKSGHDTVSWYQQALGQGPQFIFQYYEEEERQRGNFPDRFSGHQFPNYSSELNVNALLLGDSALYLCASSLGGLARNTQYFGPGTRLTVL.

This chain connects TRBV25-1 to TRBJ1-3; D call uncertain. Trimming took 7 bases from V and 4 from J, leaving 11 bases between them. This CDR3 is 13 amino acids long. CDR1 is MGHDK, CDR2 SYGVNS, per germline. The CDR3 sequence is CASIPFSGNTIYF. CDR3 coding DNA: TGTGCCAGCATCCCCTTCTCCGGAAACACCATATATTTT.

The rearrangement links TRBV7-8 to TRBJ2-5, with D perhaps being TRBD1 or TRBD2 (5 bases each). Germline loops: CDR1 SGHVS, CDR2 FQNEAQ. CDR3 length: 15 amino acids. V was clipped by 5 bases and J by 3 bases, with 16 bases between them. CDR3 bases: TGTGCCAGCAGCCCCCGCGGGCAGGGTAAAGAGACCCAGTACTTC. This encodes CASSPRGQGKETQYF.

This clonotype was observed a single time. CDR3 loop: CASSLFGRATEAFF. CDR3 DNA sequence: TGTGCCAGCAGTTTATTTGGGAGGGCCACTGAAGCTTTCTTT. V is TRBV27 and J is TRBJ1-1; D is unclear. The CDR3 length is 14 residues. V dropped 1 base and J dropped 4 bases, with 10 bases sitting between them. Per germline, CDR1 MNHEY and CDR2 SMNVEV (reference sequence).

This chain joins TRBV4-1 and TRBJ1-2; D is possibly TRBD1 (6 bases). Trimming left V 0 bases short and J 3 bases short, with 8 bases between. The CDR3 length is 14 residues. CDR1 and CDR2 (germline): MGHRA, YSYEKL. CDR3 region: CASSQDRGYYGYTF. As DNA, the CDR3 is TGCGCCAGCAGCCAAGACAGGGGATACTATGGCTACACCTTC.

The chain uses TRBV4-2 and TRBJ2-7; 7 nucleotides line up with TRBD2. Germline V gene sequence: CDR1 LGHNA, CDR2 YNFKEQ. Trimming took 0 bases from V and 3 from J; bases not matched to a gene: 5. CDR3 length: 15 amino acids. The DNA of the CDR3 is TGTGCCAGCAGCCAAGATAGGGAGGGAGTCTACGAGCAGTACTTC. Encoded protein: CASSQDREGVYEQYF.

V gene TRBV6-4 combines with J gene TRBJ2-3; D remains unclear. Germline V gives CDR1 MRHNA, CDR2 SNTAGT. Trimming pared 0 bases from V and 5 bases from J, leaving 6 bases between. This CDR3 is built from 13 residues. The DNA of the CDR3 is TGTGCCAGCAGTGACTCGAGCGAAGATACGCAGTATTTT. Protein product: CASSDSSEDTQYF.